The clone carrying this T cell receptor (beta chain) was observed at least ten times. Its antigen is unknown. This sample stems from a study of molecular identifiers for immune sequencing clone quantification. The V gene's germline CDR1 is MNHEY and CDR2 SVGEGT. With 2 bases clipped from V and 3 bases from J, the junction kept 6 bases outside the gene matches. The CDR3 length is 15 residues. Bulk TCR libraries used previously described methods and listed TCR primers. TCRdb re-derived calls from the PCR reads in MiXCR, one entry per CDR3 protein. The data show about 35,000 distinct CDR3 sequences, about a fifth seen once. Overall study findings and caveats: Barcode collisions between identical TCR molecules could shrink estimates of highly expanded clone sizes.

This chain joins TRBV6-2 or TRBV6-3 and TRBJ2-7; TRBD1 aligns across 8 bases. This TCR was recovered from a human donor in good health. Some libraries in this study had Jurkat cell RNA spiked in. Sequences were obtained from naive CD8+ T cells from blood, with Jurkat cell RNA spiked in. Subset: FACS-sorted CD8+CD4-CCR7+CD45RA+ naive T cells. CDR3 region: CASSYGGQAGYEQYF. CDR3 sequence (DNA): TGTGCCAGCAGTTACGGGGGACAGGCCGGCTACGAGCAGTACTTC.